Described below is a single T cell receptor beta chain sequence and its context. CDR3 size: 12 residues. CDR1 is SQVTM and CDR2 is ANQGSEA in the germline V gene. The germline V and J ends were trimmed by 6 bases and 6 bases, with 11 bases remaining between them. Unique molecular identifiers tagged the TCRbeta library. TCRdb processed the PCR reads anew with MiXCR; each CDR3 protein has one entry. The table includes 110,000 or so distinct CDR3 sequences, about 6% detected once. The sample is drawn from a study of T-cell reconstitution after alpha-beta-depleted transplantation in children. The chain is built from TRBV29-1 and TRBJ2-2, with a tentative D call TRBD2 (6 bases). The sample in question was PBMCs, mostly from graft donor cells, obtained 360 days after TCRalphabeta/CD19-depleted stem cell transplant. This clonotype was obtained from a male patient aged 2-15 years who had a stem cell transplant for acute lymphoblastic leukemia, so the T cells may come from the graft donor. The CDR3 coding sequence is TGCAGCGTCGCGGGACCCGCCGGGGAGCTGTTTTTT. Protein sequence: CSVAGPAGELFF.